Below are 29 T cell receptor beta chains sequenced from a single sample in a study of low-dose radiotherapy and immunotherapy resistance in tumors. First-strand cDNA relied on TRAV- and TRBV-specific primers spanning alpha and beta chains. For amplifying TCRs, the PCR ran for approximately 18 cycles with Phusion, which was used together with a constant-region primer and the adapter on the V primers. One entry per CDR3 protein, called by TCRdb with MiXCR from the reads. The sample holds fewer than 6,500 distinct CDR3 sequences, roughly four fifths seen once. These receptors were taken from a human donor with advanced metastatic prostate, ovarian, gallbladder or colorectal cancer (not recorded which). This table probably holds off-target reads from a library built for another chain.

The V and J genes are TRBV2 and TRBJ2-5; D unresolved. With 8 bases removed from V and 5 bases from J, the gap between germline ends came to 18 bases. The CDR3 is made up of 14 amino acids. Germline loops: CDR1 SNHLY, CDR2 FYNNEI. Here the CDR3 DNA reads TGTGCCAGCCGAGAGGAAGCGCGCTGGGAGACCCAGTACTTC. It codes for CASREEARWETQYF.

V gene TRBV5-1 combines with J gene TRBJ2-1; a possible D gene is TRBD1 (5 bases). The CDR3 has 13 residues. CDR1 and CDR2 (germline): SGHRS, YFSETQ. V was clipped by 2 bases and J by 6 bases, with 9 bases between them. CDR3 DNA: TGCGCCAGCAGCTTAACCAGGGTCAATGAGCAGTTCTTC. As protein: CASSLTRVNEQFF.

The rearrangement joins TRBV18 to TRBJ2-1; D is perhaps TRBD1 (6 bases). Germline-derived CDR1 and CDR2 are KGHSH and LQKENI. The CDR3 contains 15 residues. Trimming cost V 1 base and J 12 bases, with 19 bases left between them. The CDR3: CASSPREQGPRAQFF. Written as DNA, the CDR3 is TGTGCCAGCTCACCACGGGAACAGGGCCCCCGAGCGCAGTTCTTC. Full variable domain (remainder filled in from reference TRBV18 and TRBJ2-1): NAGVMQNPRHLVRRRGQEARLRCSPMKGHSHVYWYRQLPEEGLKFMVYLQKENIIDESGMPKERFSAEFPKEGPSILRIQQVVRGDSAAYFCASSPREQGPRAQFFGPGTRLTVL.

The chain employs TRBV6-1 and TRBJ1-6, with no clear D. The CDR3 contains 13 residues. Deletions cut 3 bases from V and 10 bases from J, with 10 bases between. Germline V CDR1 and CDR2: MNHNS, SASEGT. CDR3 DNA: TGTGCCAGCAGTGAGCTCAGTTCCTCACCCCTCCACTTT. Its protein product is CASSELSSSPLHF.

The gene calls are TRBV5-6 and TRBJ2-7; D gene ambiguous. V lost 0 bases and J lost 2, with 15 bases in between. Germline V gene lookup returns CDR1 SGHDT and CDR2 YYEEEE. The CDR3 has 16 amino acids. CDR3 bases: TGTGCCAGCAGCTTGGTTGGCAGGCCGAAAACCTACGAGCAGTACTTC. The encoded protein is CASSLVGRPKTYEQYF.

The V gene is TRBV18, the J gene TRBJ2-6, with 11 bases that match TRBD2. The CDR3 consists of 19 residues. In germline, CDR1 is KGHSH, CDR2 LQKENI. V trimming: 6 bases; J trimming: 0 bases; junction bases outside the gene matches: 10. The CDR3 loop is CASSPQLAGVSSGANVLTF. CDR3 nucleotides: TGTGCCAGCTCCCCCCAACTAGCGGGGGTGAGCTCTGGGGCCAACGTCCTGACTTTC.

The V gene is TRBV6-1, the J gene TRBJ1-1; 7 bases match TRBD1. Germline values: CDR1 MNHNS, CDR2 SASEGT. The junction had 9 bases not matched to a gene; V was cut back by 6 bases and J by 5 bases. There are 14 residues in the CDR3. CDR3 region: CASSRGAGGTEAFF. The CDR3 region has the DNA TGTGCCAGCAGCCGAGGAGCAGGGGGAACTGAAGCTTTCTTT.

The J gene is TRBJ2-5, the V gene TRBV9; 10 bases fit TRBD2. CDR3 length equals 19 residues. Germline loops: CDR1 SGDLS, CDR2 YYNGEE. V was clipped by 4 bases and J by 1 base; unmatched bases: 16. The CDR3 DNA follows: TGTGCCAGCAGCTCCCGGAGGGGAGCGGGGGGGTTACGCCAAGAGACCCAGTACTTC. Encoded protein: CASSSRRGAGGLRQETQYF.

V is TRBV4-1 and J is TRBJ1-5; D perhaps matches TRBD1 (6 bases). V was trimmed by 0 bases and J by 3 bases, leaving 9 bases between them. This CDR3 has 15 amino acids. Germline loops: CDR1 MGHRA, CDR2 YSYEKL. The DNA for the CDR3 is TGCGCCAGCAGCCAAGACACAGGGTTCAATCAGCCCCAGCATTTT. Its translation: CASSQDTGFNQPQHF.

The chain uses TRBV12-3 or TRBV12-4 and TRBJ1-5; D is uncertain. V lost 0 bases to trimming and J lost 4 bases, with 13 bases between them. This CDR3 is 16 amino acids long. Written as DNA, the CDR3 is TGTGCCAGCAGTTTAGCGGGAGGGAATGGAAATCAGCCCCAGCATTTT. It encodes CASSLAGGNGNQPQHF.

This chain's CDR3 is CASSVRHQETQYF. In DNA, the CDR3 is TGTGCCAGTAGTGTCAGACACCAAGAGACCCAGTACTTC. The V call is TRBV19, the J call TRBJ2-5, with unresolved D. The CDR3 consists of 13 residues. The V end lost 5 bases, the J end lost 0 bases, and 7 bases lay between the germline ends. The germline gives CDR1 LNHDA, CDR2 SQIVND (reference sequence).

The chain is built from TRBV10-2 and TRBJ2-7; no firm D call. Trimming removed 4 bases from V and 3 bases from J, with 31 bases in between. Germline V gene sequence: CDR1 WSHSY, CDR2 SAAADI. There are 20 residues in the CDR3. The CDR3 DNA reads as TGCGCCAGCAGTGTAAGGACGGTTGGGTGGCTCGGTCGCGGTAGCTACGAGCAGTACTTC. This sequence encodes CASSVRTVGWLGRGSYEQYF.

This chain connects TRBV4-1 to TRBJ1-6, with D uncertain. CDR1 and CDR2 (germline): MGHRA, YSYEKL. V was trimmed by 1 base and J by 6 bases, leaving 13 bases between them. The CDR3 runs 16 residues. Here the CDR3 reads CASSQAWVRGNSPLHF. The DNA of the CDR3 is TGCGCCAGCAGCCAAGCGTGGGTTAGAGGTAATTCACCCCTCCACTTT.

J is TRBJ2-4 and V is TRBV20-1; the D gene is possibly TRBD2 (5 bases). V lost 5 bases and J 8 bases, leaving 16 bases between the germline ends. The CDR3 has 13 residues. The germline V gene has CDR1 DFQATT and CDR2 SNEGSKA (reference sequence). CDR3 DNA: TGCAGTGCTCTACATACGCTCGGGGACATTCAGTACTTC. Encoded protein: CSALHTLGDIQYF.

This sequence joins TRBV7-2 and TRBJ1-2; 8 bases fit TRBD1. Trimming cost V 6 bases and J 6 bases; bases outside gene matches: 9. CDR1 is SGHTA, CDR2 FQGNSA, per germline. The CDR3 contains 14 residues. CDR3 nucleotides: TGTGCCAGCAGTTTCCAGGGGGCAAGTAATGGCTACACCTTC. As protein: CASSFQGASNGYTF.

This chain joins TRBV12-3 or TRBV12-4 and TRBJ1-4; 8 bases fit TRBD1. With V trimmed by 6 bases and J by 8 bases, 14 bases remained unmatched. The CDR3 extends over 16 amino acids. The CDR3 sequence is CASRSGGARPDEKLFF. CDR3 in DNA: TGTGCCAGCAGATCAGGGGGCGCGAGGCCTGACGAAAAACTGTTTTTT.

The genes are TRBV19 and TRBJ2-7; 7 nucleotides line up with TRBD1. The CDR3 loop spans 15 amino acids. V was clipped by 3 bases and J by 2 bases; unmatched bases: 7. CDR1 LNHDA and CDR2 SQIVND come from the germline V gene (reference sequence). CDR3 sequence reads: CASSISQGPPYEQYF. CDR3 nucleotide sequence: TGTGCCAGTAGTATTTCACAGGGGCCACCCTACGAGCAGTACTTC.

This chain links TRBV5-4 with TRBJ2-2; TRBD1 aligns across 7 bases. After removal of 5 bases from V and 0 bases from J, the junction contained 7 bases not matched to a gene. The CDR3 is made up of 16 amino acids. Germline V gene lookup returns CDR1 SGHNT and CDR2 YYREEE (reference sequence). The CDR3 bases are TGTGCCAGCAGGCGAGGACAGGCCGCGAACACCGGGGAGCTGTTTTTT. Translation gives CASRRGQAANTGELFF. Full variable domain (remainder filled in from reference TRBV5-4 and TRBJ2-2): ETGVTQSPTHLIKTRGQQVTLRCSSQSGHNTVSWYQQALGQGPQFIFQYYREEENGRGNFPPRFSGLQFPNYSSELNVNALELDDSALYLCASRRGQAANTGELFFGEGSRLTVL.

The V gene is TRBV9, the J gene TRBJ2-1; no clear D. CDR1 is SGDLS and CDR2 is YYNGEE in the germline V gene. V lost 0 bases and J lost 7, with 11 bases in between. The length of the CDR3 is 14 residues. The CDR3 DNA follows: TGTGCCAGCAGCGTAGCCGGCTCACGGAATGAGCAGTTCTTC. Amino acids: CASSVAGSRNEQFF.

This chain links TRBV20-1 with TRBJ2-5, with TRBD2 matching 13 bases. V shed 6 bases, J shed 4 bases, and the junction held 14 bases outside the gene matches. There are 17 residues in the CDR3. Per the germline V gene, CDR1 is DFQATT and CDR2 is SNEGSKA (reference sequence). The CDR3: CSAFTSGGAVGAETQYF. The CDR3 DNA follows: TGCAGTGCCTTTACTAGCGGGGGGGCCGTGGGTGCAGAGACCCAGTACTTC.

The rearrangement uses TRBV19 and TRBJ1-2; D remains ambiguous. Germline assignment: CDR1 LNHDA and CDR2 SQIVND (reference sequence). With 1 base removed from V and 3 bases from J, the gap between germline ends came to 12 bases. The CDR3 covers 15 residues. The CDR3 loop is CASSIAPRADYGYTF. In nucleotides, the CDR3 is TGTGCCAGTAGTATAGCTCCCCGCGCGGACTATGGCTACACCTTC.

In DNA, the CDR3 is TGTGCCAGCAGTTTATGGGGAACCACCGGGGAGCTGTTTTTT. Translated, it gives CASSLWGTTGELFF. V usage is TRBV28 and J usage is TRBJ2-2; no firm D call. The germline V and J ends were trimmed by 0 bases and 4 bases, with 6 bases remaining between them. Germline V CDR1 and CDR2: MDHEN, SYDVKM. The length of the CDR3 is 14 residues.

The chain links TRBV24-1 to TRBJ2-1, with 8 bases that match TRBD2. Looked up from germline, CDR1 is KGHDR and CDR2 is SFDVKD. This CDR3 comprises 14 residues. The trim removed 3 bases at V and 10 bases at J, leaving 7 bases unmatched. The CDR3 sequence is CATSDPSGRYEQFF. The CDR3 nucleotides read TGTGCCACCAGTGATCCAAGCGGGAGATACGAGCAGTTCTTC.

The genes are TRBV5-4 and TRBJ1-4, with TRBD1 as a possible D gene (6 bases). Trimming pared 4 bases from V and 2 bases from J, leaving 12 bases between. This CDR3 is 15 amino acids long. Germline values: CDR1 SGHNT, CDR2 YYREEE (reference sequence). The DNA of the CDR3 is TGTGCCAGCAGCCCACGAGGGGGTACTAATGAAAAACTGTTTTTT. Its translation is CASSPRGGTNEKLFF.

This rearrangement joins TRBV28 to TRBJ2-7; D is uncertain. This CDR3 has 12 residues. V gave up 5 bases and J gave up 4 bases, with 9 bases separating them. Germline V CDR1 and CDR2: MDHEN, SYDVKM. The CDR3 DNA sequence: TGTGCCAGCAGTGATATAGCTTACGAGCAGTACTTC. Amino acids: CASSDIAYEQYF.

This sequence joins TRBV11-2 and TRBJ1-1; tentatively, D is TRBD1 (6 bases). This CDR3 comprises 17 residues. Per the germline V gene, CDR1 is SGHAT and CDR2 is FQNNGV. Between the trimmed V and J ends, which lost 5 bases and 1 base, there was a span of 20 bases. The CDR3 coding sequence is TGTGCCAGCAGCCCCCGAAGCAGTACAGGGCGGAACACTGAAGCTTTCTTT. It codes for CASSPRSSTGRNTEAFF.

The genes are TRBV24-1 and TRBJ1-1; perhaps TRBD1 as D (5 bases). CDR1 KGHDR and CDR2 SFDVKD come from the germline V gene. The ends were cut back, 7 bases at V and 0 bases at J, with 11 bases in the middle. The CDR3 has 14 amino acids. The CDR3 DNA follows: TGTGCCACCAGATACATACAGGTGAACACTGAAGCTTTCTTT. Its protein is CATRYIQVNTEAFF.

V is TRBV10-3 and J is TRBJ2-7, with a tentative D call TRBD1 (5 bases). V dropped 10 bases and J dropped 4 bases, with 17 bases sitting between them. CDR1 and CDR2 (germline): ENHRY, SYGVKD. The CDR3 consists of 13 residues. CDR3 nucleotides: TGTGCCACAACAGGACCAATCCATTACGAGCAGTACTTC. Translated, it gives CATTGPIHYEQYF.

This clonotype has just a few counts. V and J are TRBV25-1 and TRBJ1-1; 9 nucleotides align to TRBD1. The CDR3 runs 15 residues. Trimming at V came to 6 bases and at J to 4 bases, leaving 9 bases not matched to a gene. The germline CDR1 and CDR2 sequences are MGHDK and SYGVNS. The CDR3 DNA sequence: TGTGCCAGCAGAAAGACAGGGGGGGATTTCACTGAAGCTTTCTTT. It translates to CASRKTGGDFTEAFF.